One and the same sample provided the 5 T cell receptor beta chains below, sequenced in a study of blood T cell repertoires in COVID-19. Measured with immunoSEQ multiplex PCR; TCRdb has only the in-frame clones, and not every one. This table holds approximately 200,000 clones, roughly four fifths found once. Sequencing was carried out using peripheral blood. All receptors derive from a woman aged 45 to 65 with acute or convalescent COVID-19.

The CDR3 sequence: CASSRDRPNEKLFF. In DNA form, the CDR3 reads TGCGCCAGCAGCCGCGACAGGCCTAATGAAAAACTGTTTTTT. This chain joins TRBV5-1 and TRBJ1-4, with D perhaps TRBD1 (6 bases). The CDR3 totals 14 residues. Germline V CDR1 and CDR2: SGHRS, YFSETQ. Deletions cut 4 bases from V and 3 bases from J, with 10 bases between.

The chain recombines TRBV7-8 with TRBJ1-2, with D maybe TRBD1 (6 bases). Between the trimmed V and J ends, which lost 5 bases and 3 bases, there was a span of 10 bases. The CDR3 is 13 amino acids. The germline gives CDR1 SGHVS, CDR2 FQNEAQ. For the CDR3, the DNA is TGTGCCAGCAGCCCACAGGGATACTATGGCTACACCTTC. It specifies CASSPQGYYGYTF.

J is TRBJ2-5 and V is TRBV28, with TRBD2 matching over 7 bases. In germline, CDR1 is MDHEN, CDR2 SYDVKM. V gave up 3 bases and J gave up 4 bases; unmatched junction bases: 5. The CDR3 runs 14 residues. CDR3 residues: CASSFPSGIETQYF. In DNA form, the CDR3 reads TGTGCCAGCAGTTTCCCCAGCGGGATAGAGACCCAGTACTTC.

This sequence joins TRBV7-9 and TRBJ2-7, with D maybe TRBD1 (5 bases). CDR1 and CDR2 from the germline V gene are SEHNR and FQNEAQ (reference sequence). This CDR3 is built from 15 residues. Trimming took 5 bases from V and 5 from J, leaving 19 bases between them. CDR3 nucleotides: TGTGCCAGCAGCAAATGGACAACCCTTCCTAACGAGCAGTACTTC. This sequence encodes CASSKWTTLPNEQYF.

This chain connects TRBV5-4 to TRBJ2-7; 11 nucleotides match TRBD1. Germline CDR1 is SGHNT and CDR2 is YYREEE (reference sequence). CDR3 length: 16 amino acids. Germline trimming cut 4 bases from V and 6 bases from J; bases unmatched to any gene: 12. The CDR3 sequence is CASSRGQGALFGEQYF. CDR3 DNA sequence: TGTGCCAGCAGCCGAGGACAGGGGGCGCTTTTTGGCGAGCAGTACTTC.